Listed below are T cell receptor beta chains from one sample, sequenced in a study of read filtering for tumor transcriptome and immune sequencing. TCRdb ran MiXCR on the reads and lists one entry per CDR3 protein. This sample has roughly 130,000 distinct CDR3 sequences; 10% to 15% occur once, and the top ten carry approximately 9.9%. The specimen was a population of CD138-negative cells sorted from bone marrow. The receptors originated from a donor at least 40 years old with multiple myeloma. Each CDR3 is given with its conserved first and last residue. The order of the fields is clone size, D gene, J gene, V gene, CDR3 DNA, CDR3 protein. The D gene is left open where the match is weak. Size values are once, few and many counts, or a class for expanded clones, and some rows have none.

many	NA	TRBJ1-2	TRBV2	TGTGCCAGCAGTGATGGCAGGATAGATGGCTACACCTTC	CASSDGRIDGYTF
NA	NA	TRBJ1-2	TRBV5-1	TGCGCCGGCAGCTTGTCCCCAGCTAACTATGGCTACACCTTC	CAGSLSPANYGYTF
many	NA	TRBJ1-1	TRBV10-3	TGTGCCATCAACCAAGGTAACACTGAAGCTTTCTTT	CAINQGNTEAFF
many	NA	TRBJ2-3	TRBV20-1	TGCAGTGCTAGCCGGTCGGGAGAATTGACAGATACGCAGTATTTT	CSASRSGELTDTQYF
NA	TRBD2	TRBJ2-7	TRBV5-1	TGCGCCAGCAGCTGGGGACTAGCGGGAGAGGAGCAGTACTTC	CASSWGLAGEEQYF
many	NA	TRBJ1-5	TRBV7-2	TGTGCCAGCAGCTCCGATCGGTATTCCTGGCCCCAGCATTTT	CASSSDRYSWPQHF
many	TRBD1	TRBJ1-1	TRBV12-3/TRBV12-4	TGTGCCAGCAGCTCGGACAGGACACCGGCTTTCTTT	CASSSDRTPAFF
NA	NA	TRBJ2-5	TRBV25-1	TGTGCCAGCGGTGAACCTGCCGTCGAGACCCAGTACTTC	CASGEPAVETQYF
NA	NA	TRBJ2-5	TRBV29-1	TGCAGCGCTATGCTGAGGAGGTCGGGGACCCAGTACTTC	CSAMLRRSGTQYF
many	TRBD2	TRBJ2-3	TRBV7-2	TGTGCCAGCAGCCTACTAGCGGGAGGGCCCTCAGATACGCAGTATTTT	CASSLLAGGPSDTQYF
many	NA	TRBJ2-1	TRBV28	TGTGCCAGCAGACAGAGGACAGGGAGAAGAAAAGGACTAGCCGACAATGAGCAGTTCTTC	CASRQRTGRRKGLADNEQFF
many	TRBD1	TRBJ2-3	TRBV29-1	TGCAGCACTAGGGGGCTGGGGACAGATACGCAGTATTTT	CSTRGLGTDTQYF
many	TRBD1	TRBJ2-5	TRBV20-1	TGCAGTGCACTGCGACAGGGGTTTTGGCAAGAGACCCAGTACTTC	CSALRQGFWQETQYF
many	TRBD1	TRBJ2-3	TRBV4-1	TGCGCCAGCAGCCTGGGGTCGGACAGGGGCACAGATACGCAGTATTTT	CASSLGSDRGTDTQYF
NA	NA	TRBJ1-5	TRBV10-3	TGTGCCATCAGCCCGGACAGTAGCAATCAGCCCCAGCATTTT	CAISPDSSNQPQHF
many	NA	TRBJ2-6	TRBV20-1	TGCAGTGCTAGAGCCCCGCCAGGGTCCGGGGCCAACGTCCTGACTTTC	CSARAPPGSGANVLTF
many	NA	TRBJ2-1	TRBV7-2	TGTGCCAGCAGCCAGGGGCTGTGGGGAGGTGAGCAGTTCTTC	CASSQGLWGGEQFF
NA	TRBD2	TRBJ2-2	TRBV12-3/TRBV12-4	TGTGCCAGCAGTTTAAGCGCGGGGGGGCCCGGGGAGCTGTTTTTT	CASSLSAGGPGELFF
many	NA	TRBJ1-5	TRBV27	TGTGCCAGCAGTTTACTTTCAGGGAATCAGCCCCAGCATTTT	CASSLLSGNQPQHF
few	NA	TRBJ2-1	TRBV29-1	TGCAGCGGGAGGCCCTGTCTCAATGAGCAGTTCTTC	CSGRPCLNEQFF